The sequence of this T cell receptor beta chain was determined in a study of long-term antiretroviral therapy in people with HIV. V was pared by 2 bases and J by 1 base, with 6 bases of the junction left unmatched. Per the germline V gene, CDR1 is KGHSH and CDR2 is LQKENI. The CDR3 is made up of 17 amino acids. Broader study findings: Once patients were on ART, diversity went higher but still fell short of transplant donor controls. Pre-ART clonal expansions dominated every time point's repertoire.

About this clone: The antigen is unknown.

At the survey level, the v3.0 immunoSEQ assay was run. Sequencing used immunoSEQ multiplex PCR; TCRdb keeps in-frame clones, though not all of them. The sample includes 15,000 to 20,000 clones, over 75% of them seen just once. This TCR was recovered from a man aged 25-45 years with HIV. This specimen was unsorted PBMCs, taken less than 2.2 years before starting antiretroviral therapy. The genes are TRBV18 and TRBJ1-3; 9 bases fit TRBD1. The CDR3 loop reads CASSPAGQGTSGNTIYF. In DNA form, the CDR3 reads TGTGCCAGCTCACCAGCGGGACAGGGAACTTCTGGAAACACCATATATTTT.